Listed below are T cell receptor beta chains from one sample, sequenced in a study of T-cell memory formation after mild COVID-19. TCRdb processed the 5' RACE reads anew with MiXCR; each CDR3 protein has one entry. The sample has 300,000 to 350,000 distinct CDR3 sequences, 12% to 15% seen once. Specimen: PBMCs or a T cell subset sorted from them (not recorded which). The receptors were sampled from a man in his late teens or twenties who had mild COVID-19 (a few samples of this study predate the infection). Cell type and time point are not known. The CDR3 runs from the conserved cysteine through the conserved F or W. A D gene is named only where the DNA matches it firmly. Clone size is given for some rows only: seen once, a few or many times, or a class if the clone is expanded.

many,-,13,TRBJ1-5,TRBV5-1,TGCGCCAGCAGCTTGGGGGGCCCTCAGCCCCAGCATTTT,CASSLGGPQPQHF
-,-,13,TRBJ2-2,TRBV29-1,TGCAGCGTGTTGGATACGAACACCGGGGAGCTGTTTTTT,CSVLDTNTGELFF
many,-,13,TRBJ2-5,TRBV7-9,TGTGCCAGCAGTCGAACAGGGTTGGAGACCCAGTACTTC,CASSRTGLETQYF
few,-,13,TRBJ1-1,TRBV7-2,TGTGCCAGCAGCGAGCACATGAACACTGAAGCTTTCTTT,CASSEHMNTEAFF
few,-,14,TRBJ1-5,TRBV3-1,TGTGCCAGCAGCCAAGGGGGGGGTGGTCAGCCCCAGCATTTT,CASSQGGGGQPQHF
few,TRBD1,14,TRBJ2-7,TRBV7-6,TGTGCCAGCAGCCGGGACAGGGTTTACGACGAGCAGTACTTC,CASSRDRVYDEQYF
-,-,14,TRBJ2-7,TRBV3-1,TGTGCCAGCAGCCAAGACACCACCTCCTACGAGCAGTACTTC,CASSQDTTSYEQYF
-,-,13,TRBJ1-1,TRBV11-2,TGTGCCAGCAGCTTAGAAAGGGACTCTGAAGCTTTCTTT,CASSLERDSEAFF
few,TRBD1,15,TRBJ2-5,TRBV29-1,TGCAGCGTTGAAAGGACAGGGGCAGGGCAGGAGACCCAGTACTTC,CSVERTGAGQETQYF
-,-,13,TRBJ1-4,TRBV20-1,TGCAGTGCTAGATCCCCGAATAATGAAAAACTGTTTTTT,CSARSPNNEKLFF
few,-,15,TRBJ1-6,TRBV3-1,TGTGCCAGCAGCCAAGATGCGGGGAATAGTTCACCCCTCCACTTT,CASSQDAGNSSPLHF
few,-,14,TRBJ1-1,TRBV5-1,TGCGCCAGCAGCGCGAGAGGCCCGGACACTGAAGCTTTCTTT,CASSARGPDTEAFF
few,-,15,TRBJ2-1,TRBV3-1,TGTGCCAGCAGCCAAGGAAGAGGCGGGCGAGATGAGCAGTTCTTC,CASSQGRGGRDEQFF
-,-,14,TRBJ2-3,TRBV20-1,TGCAGGGTCCCGGGACTGGATCTCCCAGATACGCAGTATTTT,CRVPGLDLPDTQYF
-,-,13,TRBJ1-4,TRBV12-3/TRBV12-4,TGTGCCAGCAGTTTAGGGGTTCGTGAAAAACTGTTTTTT,CASSLGVREKLFF
-,TRBD1,15,TRBJ2-7,TRBV12-3/TRBV12-4,TGTGCCAGCAGTTTGTGGACAGGGGGGACCTACGAGCAGTACTTC,CASSLWTGGTYEQYF
-,-,16,TRBJ1-5,TRBV10-3,TGTGCCATCAGTGGCACCCGCGGGGTAAGCAATCAGCCCCAGCATTTT,CAISGTRGVSNQPQHF
-,-,15,TRBJ2-1,TRBV4-3,TGCGCCAGCAGCCAAGACGACGGGGACTACAATGAGCAGTTCTTC,CASSQDDGDYNEQFF
-,-,13,TRBJ1-1,TRBV12-3/TRBV12-4,TGTGCCAGCAGTTTCTCGGGGCACACTGAAGCTTTCTTT,CASSFSGHTEAFF
few,-,15,TRBJ2-7,TRBV3-1,TGTGCCAGCAGCCAAGTAGTACAGGGAACCTACGAGCAGTACTTC,CASSQVVQGTYEQYF
many,-,11,TRBJ2-2,TRBV24-1,TGTGCCACCAGTGATTCCGGGGAGCTGTTTTTT,CATSDSGELFF
many,-,12,TRBJ2-3,TRBV5-6,TGTGCCAGCAGCTCAACCCGGGATACGCAGTATTTT,CASSSTRDTQYF
-,-,13,TRBJ2-3,TRBV29-1,TGCAGCGGCGACGGGACTAGCACAGATACGCAGTATTTT,CSGDGTSTDTQYF
-,-,14,TRBJ2-7,TRBV7-9,TGTGCCAGCAGCCGGGCGTCTAGATTAGGCGAGCAGTACTTC,CASSRASRLGEQYF
many,-,14,TRBJ2-2,TRBV12-3/TRBV12-4,TGTGCCAGCAGTTTTCGGTGGGGCACCGGGGAGCTGTTTTTT,CASSFRWGTGELFF
few,TRBD2,15,TRBJ2-1,TRBV7-8,TGTGCCAGCACCTTGGGGACTAGCGGGGGACATGAGCAGTTCTTC,CASTLGTSGGHEQFF
-,TRBD2,14,TRBJ2-5,TRBV3-1,TGTGCCAGCAGCCAGACTAGCGGGAAAGAGACCCAGTACTTC,CASSQTSGKETQYF
few,-,13,TRBJ2-1,TRBV19,TGTGCCAGTACCGACCGAGGCATTAATGAGCAGTTCTTC,CASTDRGINEQFF
-,-,19,TRBJ1-2,TRBV6-6,TGTGCCAGCATCCCTGCACACAGGGCATTCTCAAGTCCCGAGTATGGCTACACCTTC,CASIPAHRAFSSPEYGYTF
few,-,13,TRBJ2-1,TRBV6-6,TGTGCCAGCAGTTACTCGGGGTACAATGAGCAGTTCTTC,CASSYSGYNEQFF
-,-,15,TRBJ2-5,TRBV12-3/TRBV12-4,TGTGCCAGCAGATCCGCCCTAGATACACAAGAGACCCAGTACTTC,CASRSALDTQETQYF
few,TRBD1,14,TRBJ2-7,TRBV4-1,TGCGCCAGCAGCCAAAACACAGGGGACTACGAGCAGTACTTC,CASSQNTGDYEQYF
few,-,14,TRBJ2-7,TRBV11-2,TGTGCCAGCAGCTTAGACGCTATGGGAAGAGAGCAGTACTTC,CASSLDAMGREQYF
-,-,14,TRBJ1-5,TRBV4-1,TGCGCCAGCAGCCAAGTCGGGGGCGGACAGCCCCAGCATTTT,CASSQVGGGQPQHF
-,TRBD2,17,TRBJ2-3,TRBV6-6,TGTGCCAGCAGTTACACGCAGACTAGCGGTTGCACAGATACGCAGTATTTT,CASSYTQTSGCTDTQYF
-,-,13,TRBJ2-2,TRBV2,TGTGCCAGCAGTACTGTCCCCTCCGGGGAGCTGTTTTTT,CASSTVPSGELFF
-,-,11,TRBJ1-2,TRBV12-5,TGTGCTGCTGGGGGGCAAGGTGGCTACACCTTC,CAAGGQGGYTF
-,TRBD1,14,TRBJ2-7,TRBV6-6,TGTGCCAGCAGTCATCCGGGACAGGGGTACGAGCAGTACTTC,CASSHPGQGYEQYF
few,-,14,TRBJ1-1,TRBV10-3,TGTGCCATCAGTGAATTAGCCACGAACACTGAAGCTTTCTTT,CAISELATNTEAFF
-,TRBD1,16,TRBJ2-2,TRBV12-3/TRBV12-4,TGTGCCAGCACCCGTGCTCGGACAGGGAACAACGGGGAGCTGTTTTTT,CASTRARTGNNGELFF
-,TRBD1,12,TRBJ1-1,TRBV20-1,TGCAGTGCTAAAAGGCAGGGGGCAGGAGCTTTCTTT,CSAKRQGAGAFF
-,-,15,TRBJ1-4,TRBV6-6,TGTGCCAGCACAGAAACAAGTGCAACTAATGAAAAACAGTTTTTT,CASTETSATNEKQFF
-,-,15,TRBJ2-1,TRBV11-2,TGTGCCAGCACCTTCCGGGGACGGCCCTACAATGAGCAGTTCTTC,CASTFRGRPYNEQFF
many,-,16,TRBJ2-7,TRBV5-1,TGCGCCAGCAGTTTTGGGGAGGGACAGGTCTCCTACGAGCAGTACTTC,CASSFGEGQVSYEQYF
few,-,17,TRBJ2-4,TRBV30,TGTGCCTGGAGTGGGGCTGGGGGATACCTAGCCAAAAACATTCAGTACTTC,CAWSGAGGYLAKNIQYF
-,TRBD1,14,TRBJ2-3,TRBV4-3,TGCGCCAGCAGCCAAAACAGGGGGGAGGATACGCAGTATTTT,CASSQNRGEDTQYF
-,TRBD2,13,TRBJ2-2,TRBV6-5,TGTGCCAGCACAACTAGCGGGACCGGGGAGCTGTTTTTT,CASTTSGTGELFF
few,-,12,TRBJ2-3,TRBV30,TGTGCCCGAGGACAGAGGGAAGATACGCAGTATTTT,CARGQREDTQYF
-,-,12,TRBJ1-2,TRBV7-2,TGTGCCAGCAGCTTAAATCTCTATGGCTACACCTTC,CASSLNLYGYTF
-,TRBD1,14,TRBJ1-4,TRBV6-5,TGTGACAGCAGGGACAGGGACCTGGGCGAAAAACTGTTTTTT,CDSRDRDLGEKLFF
few,-,18,TRBJ1-5,TRBV5-1,TGCGCCAGCAGTTCTTTCCTGGGCAGATCATATAGCAATCAGCCCCAGCATTTT,CASSSFLGRSYSNQPQHF
few,TRBD1,14,TRBJ2-3,TRBV18,TGTGCCAGCTCACCTTCGACAGGGCCAGATACGCAGTATTTT,CASSPSTGPDTQYF